A selection of T cell receptor beta chains follows, all from one sample in a study of shared clonotypes between healthy human individuals. Sequenced by immunoSEQ multiplex PCR; TCRdb stores in-frame clones only, minus some. The repertoire includes about 2.3 million clones, about nine tenths of them detected once, and approximately 0.4% sits in the top ten. The sequenced sample was naive CD4+ T cells from PBMCs. The receptors derive from a man younger than 35 in good health. Some clones in this sample may be carry-over from other donors' samples. Each CDR3 is given with its conserved first and last residue. The D gene is left open where the match is weak. Clone size appears in some rows only: once, few, many, or a class for an expanded clone.

J,V,size,D,DNA,CDR3
TRBJ1-2,TRBV19,-,-,TGTGCCAGTAGTGGACGCATGGATGGCTACACCTTC,CASSGRMDGYTF
TRBJ1-1,TRBV28,-,-,TGTGCCAGCAGTGGGGGTTTAAACACTGAAGCTTTCTTT,CASSGGLNTEAFF
TRBJ1-1,TRBV28,-,-,TGTGCCAGCAGTCCACAGGGAGGGGGCACTGAAGCTTTCTTT,CASSPQGGGTEAFF
TRBJ2-3,TRBV7-8,-,-,TGTGCCAGCAGCTTAGGGGGGCAGCGGACCTATACAGATACGCAGTATTTT,CASSLGGQRTYTDTQYF
TRBJ2-2,TRBV29-1,-,-,TGCAGCGTTTTTGGGGGCCCGAACACCGGGGAGCTGTTTTTT,CSVFGGPNTGELFF
TRBJ1-4,TRBV7-9,-,-,TGTGCCAGCAGCTTAGGCCGTGTCGAAAAACTGTTTTTT,CASSLGRVEKLFF
TRBJ2-3,TRBV20-1,-,-,TGCAGTGCTACCCCTACGCAGTATTTT,CSATPTQYF
TRBJ2-1,TRBV12-5,-,-,TGTGCTAGTGGTCTCGGGGACGGACGGTCTCTCTTC,CASGLGDGRSLF
TRBJ1-6,TRBV29-1,-,-,TGCAGCGTTGCTCCCCAGGAGAATTCACCCCTCCACTTT,CSVAPQENSPLHF
TRBJ2-1,TRBV5-4,-,-,TGTGCCAGCAGCTCGAGCAGCTCCTACAATGAGCAGTTCTTC,CASSSSSSYNEQFF
TRBJ2-1,TRBV5-1,-,-,TGCGCCAGCAGCCAGCGGAGCGGAAGCGGGTCAAATGAGCAGTTCTTC,CASSQRSGSGSNEQFF
TRBJ1-1,TRBV28,-,TRBD1,TGTGCCAGCAGTTTGGGCCGGGACAGGGAAGCTTTCTTT,CASSLGRDREAFF
TRBJ1-3,TRBV28,-,-,TGTGCCAGCAGTTTTGGGGCAGAACCCCCCAACACCATATATTTT,CASSFGAEPPNTIYF
TRBJ2-5,TRBV6-5,-,-,TGTGCCAGCAGTTCACAGGGCCTTCTCCAAGAGACCCAGTACTTC,CASSSQGLLQETQYF
TRBJ1-5,TRBV10-3,-,-,TGTGCCATCAGTGAGGTAGGGACCGGGGCCCAGCATTTT,CAISEVGTGAQHF
TRBJ2-6,TRBV28,-,-,TGTGCCAGCAGTTTCTCGTCCCTGGCCGGGGCCAACGTCCTGACTTTC,CASSFSSLAGANVLTF
TRBJ1-2,TRBV10-3,few,-,TGTGCCATCAGTGAGTCCTGGGAGGACCACACCTTC,CAISESWEDHTF
TRBJ2-1,TRBV4-1,-,-,TGCGCCAGCAGTTCCCAGACAGCTAGCTCCTACAATGAGCAGTTCTTC,CASSSQTASSYNEQFF
TRBJ1-4,TRBV28,-,-,TGTGCCAGCAGAGGCCCGGCAACTAATGAAAAACTGTTTTTT,CASRGPATNEKLFF
TRBJ2-3,TRBV5-5,-,-,TGTGCCAGCAGCTTATGGGCAGATACGCAGTATTTT,CASSLWADTQYF
TRBJ2-1,TRBV28,-,TRBD2,TGTGCCAGCAGTTCCCAGGGACTAGCGGGAATCAATGAGCAGTTCTTC,CASSSQGLAGINEQFF
TRBJ1-2,TRBV6-6,-,TRBD1,TGTGCCAGCAGCGGGACAGGGTCGGCCTATGGCTACACCTTC,CASSGTGSAYGYTF
TRBJ2-2,TRBV6-5,-,TRBD2,TGTGCCAGCAGTTACCTAGCGGGAGGGCCCGGGGAGCTGTTTTTT,CASSYLAGGPGELFF
TRBJ1-4,TRBV28,-,-,TGTGCCGCGGGGATTAATGAAAAACTGTTTTTT,CAAGINEKLFF
TRBJ2-7,TRBV7-3,-,TRBD1,TGTGCCAGCAGCTCGACTTTCACAGGGGACGAGCAGTACTTC,CASSSTFTGDEQYF
TRBJ1-1,TRBV5-1,once,TRBD1,TGCGCCAGCAGCTTAGCCGGGACAGGGGGCGGGAACACTGAAGCTTTCTTT,CASSLAGTGGGNTEAFF
TRBJ2-2,TRBV5-4,-,-,TGTGCCAGCAGTCCGGTGGCCGGGGAGCTGTTTTTT,CASSPVAGELFF
TRBJ1-3,TRBV6-5,-,-,TGTGCCAGCAGTTACTCGACAGTTCGTTCTGGAAACACCATATATTTT,CASSYSTVRSGNTIYF
TRBJ1-3,TRBV5-4,once,-,TGTGCCAGCAGCTTTGGAGGGGTAGCTGGGGGAAACACCATATATTTT,CASSFGGVAGGNTIYF
TRBJ1-2,TRBV27,-,-,TGTGCCACCCGCTCGGGGGTGGAGGCGTATGGCTACACCTTC,CATRSGVEAYGYTF
TRBJ2-7,TRBV19,-,-,TGTGCCAGTAGTATTCGGGGGCGGAGGGACAACTCCTACGAGCAGTACTTC,CASSIRGRRDNSYEQYF
TRBJ2-1,TRBV5-1,-,TRBD2,TGCGCCAGCAGCTTTGGGGGAGGGCCCTGGGGTGAGCAGTTCTTC,CASSFGGGPWGEQFF
TRBJ2-5,TRBV7-2,-,-,TGTGCCAGCAGCTTAGTATTTAGGGAAGAGACCCAGTACTTC,CASSLVFREETQYF
TRBJ2-1,TRBV28,-,-,TGTGCCAGCAGTTCCCCAGTGGTAGTCGCCTACAATGAGCAGTTCTTC,CASSSPVVVAYNEQFF
TRBJ1-3,TRBV5-5,-,-,TGTGCCAGCAGCTTGGACTCTGGAAACACCATATATTTT,CASSLDSGNTIYF
TRBJ1-1,TRBV27,-,-,TGTGCCAGCAGTTTAGGGGGGGTGAACACTGAAGCTTTCTTT,CASSLGGVNTEAFF
TRBJ2-5,TRBV7-9,-,-,TGTGCCAGCAGCTTAAATGGAGGGAGTACCCAGACCCAGTACTTC,CASSLNGGSTQTQYF
TRBJ1-2,TRBV9,-,TRBD1,TGTGCCAGCAGCGGAACTGGGACAGGGGCTGGCGGCTACACCTTC,CASSGTGTGAGGYTF
TRBJ2-7,TRBV2,-,-,TGTGCCAGCAGTGATGACAGGAGAATCCGATCCTACGAGCAGTACTTC,CASSDDRRIRSYEQYF
TRBJ1-4,TRBV9,-,TRBD1,TGTGCCAGCAGCGTAGATCAGGGGGGGACAGGGACTGAAAAACTGTTTTTT,CASSVDQGGTGTEKLFF
TRBJ1-2,TRBV28,-,TRBD1,TGTGCCAGCAATAAGCCGGGACAGGGGTTTGGCTACACCTTC,CASNKPGQGFGYTF
TRBJ1-2,TRBV6-4,-,TRBD1,TGTGCCAGCAGTCCCTTTGACAGGGGAAAGAACTATGGCTACACCTTC,CASSPFDRGKNYGYTF
TRBJ2-3,TRBV14,-,TRBD2,TGTGCCAGCAGCCAAGGATGGAATAGCGGGATCGTCGCAGATACGCAGTATTTT,CASSQGWNSGIVADTQYF
TRBJ2-5,TRBV10-3,-,-,TGTGCCATCAGCCCCAGGACTCAAGAGACCCAGTACTTC,CAISPRTQETQYF
TRBJ1-2,TRBV4-2,-,-,TGTGCCAGCAGCCAAGGTCTGACGGCCTATGGCTACACCTTC,CASSQGLTAYGYTF
TRBJ2-7,TRBV2,-,-,TGTGCCAGCAGTGAGGGGAACTACGAGCAGTACTTC,CASSEGNYEQYF
TRBJ2-2,TRBV6-5,once,-,TGTGCCAGCCTGGGGGAGCTGTTTTTT,CASLGELFF
TRBJ2-1,TRBV11-2,-,-,TGTGCCAGCAGCTTAGATATGGCAGCACCAAAGGATGAGCAGTTCTTC,CASSLDMAAPKDEQFF
TRBJ2-1,TRBV12-5,-,-,TGTGCTAGTGGTCCCCCGAATAGCAATGAGCAGTTCTTC,CASGPPNSNEQFF
TRBJ2-3,TRBV7-2,-,-,TGTGCCAGCAGCTTAGGACAGACAGGCCCTAAGCAGTATTTT,CASSLGQTGPKQYF
TRBJ2-3,TRBV27,-,-,TGTGCCAGCACCTTCCAAAGCTCTAGCACAGATACGCAGTATTTT,CASTFQSSSTDTQYF
TRBJ2-7,TRBV5-1,-,-,TGCGCCAGCAGCCTTGTAAACAGGGCTTACGAGCAGTACTTC,CASSLVNRAYEQYF
TRBJ1-5,TRBV7-9,-,-,TGTGCCAGCAGCTTAGTCAGGGATAGCAATCAGCCCCAGCATTTT,CASSLVRDSNQPQHF